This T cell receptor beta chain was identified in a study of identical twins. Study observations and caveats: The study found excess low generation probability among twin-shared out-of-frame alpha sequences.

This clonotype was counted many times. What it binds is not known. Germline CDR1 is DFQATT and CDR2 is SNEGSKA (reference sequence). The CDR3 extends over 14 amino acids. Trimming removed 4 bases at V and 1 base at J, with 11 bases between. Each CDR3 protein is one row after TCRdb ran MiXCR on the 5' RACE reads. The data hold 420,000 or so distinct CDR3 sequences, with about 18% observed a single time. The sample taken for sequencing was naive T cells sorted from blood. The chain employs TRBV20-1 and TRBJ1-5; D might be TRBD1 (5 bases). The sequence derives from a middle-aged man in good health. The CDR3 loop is CSAIQEWSNQPQHF. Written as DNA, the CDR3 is TGCAGTGCTATACAGGAATGGAGCAATCAGCCCCAGCATTTT.